This T cell receptor (beta chain) comes out of a study of cytomegalovirus exposure and HLA in healthy donors. Looked up from germline, CDR1 is SGHAT and CDR2 is FQNNGV. CDR3 size: 15 residues. V lost 7 bases, J lost 1 base, and 9 bases stayed unmatched. Sequenced by immunoSEQ multiplex PCR; TCRdb stores in-frame clones only, minus some. In the table there are about 350,000 clones, roughly 87% of which are singletons. The rearrangement joins TRBV11-2 to TRBJ2-7; 8 nucleotides match TRBD1. Sequenced input: PBMCs. The receptor was isolated from a woman in her 30s in good health and CMV-seropositive. The CDR3 loop is CASTDPGQESYEQYF. The CDR3 DNA reads as TGTGCCAGCACCGACCCGGGACAGGAGTCCTACGAGCAGTACTTC.